This section outlines one T cell receptor beta chain sequence together with its context. This clone was picked up one time. The clone's antigen remains unknown. One base away there is no much larger clone; base qualities are not given. The data are from a study of blood T cell repertoires in COVID-19 (dated by TCRdb to 2020 to 2021). Notes on the research overall: Samples covering the acute and convalescent phases of COVID-19 were provided by collaborators in the United States, Italy and Spain. The material from the prospective study consisted of cDNA or gDNA derived from T cells, B-cell-depleted T cells, or PBMCs. The dataset comprised deeply sampled blood TCRbeta repertoires from subjects exposed to, actively infected with, or recovered from COVID-19. The repertoires were made available in a free public database intended to serve as a resource for research on the immune response to SARS-CoV-2. Samples came from the ongoing ImmuneRACE study (first 160 participants) plus 1,254 subjects from 6 global collaborators. The sample metadata nearly always contained a de-identified subject ID, COVID-19 status, age in years and sex. Where HLA class I and class II types were available, the types were taken from metadata supplied by the sample provider, not from assay-based typing.

Looking up the germline V gene (reference sequence) yields CDR1 SGHAT and CDR2 FQDESV. Measured from the cysteine to the phenylalanine, the CDR3 is 15 residues long. Left in the record is the CDR3 DNA by itself, 45 bases read in frame from the first base. Trimming at the junction amounts to 5 bases on V and 4 bases on J, and the germline ends lie 14 bases apart. TCRbeta CDR3 regions were amplified from genomic DNA by means of the immunoSEQ Assay, a bias-controlled multiplex PCR. The original methods were these. The number of nucleated cells in each sample was estimated from the amplification of reference gene primers within the assay. To quantify the absolute abundance of each unique TCRbeta CDR3 rearrangement, sequence reads were collapsed and filtered. For each sample, productive Simpson clonality was calculated as the square root of Simpson's diversity index over productive rearrangements. Held by TCRdb, this immuneACCESS table contains in-frame sequences only and omits some clones. Under half of the omission traces to an unresolved V gene where checked; the cause of the rest is unknown. V and J calls and clone size are given by that table; D and trimming were obtained from the DNA. Within this sample are roughly 180,000 clones, with 86% of them counted one time only. The ten biggest clones cover around 9% of the sample.

Enrolling through a virtual design, the prospective study's participants ranged in age from roughly 18 to 89 years and lived across more than 20 United States geographic areas. Cohort assignment in the prospective study relied on participant-reported clinical history from a screening survey and a study questionnaire. ImmuneRACE Cohort 3 recovered participants were defined by two consecutive negative NP/OP PCR tests, healthcare professional clearance, or symptom resolution. In the prospective study, whole blood, serum and a nasopharyngeal or oropharyngeal swab were collected from each participant by mobile phlebotomists. Over an approximately 2-month period, participants in the prospective study had the option of providing additional blood draws and questionnaires. Prospective study blood samples were shipped either frozen or at room temperature before DNA extraction. On the study overall, not on this receptor specifically: The amount of clinical and demographic metadata varied by source and participant and was provided uncurated.

The chain was built from TRBV11-1 and TRBJ2-2; too little of a D gene remains to name it. The clonotype comes from a woman aged 25 to 39 who had recovered from COVID-19. Input material: PBMCs or T cells enriched from blood (not recorded which). The nucleotide sequence reads as follows: TGTGCCAGCAGCCGCAGGCCGGATTCCACCGGGGAGCTGTTTTTT. Translation gives CASSRRPDSTGELFF.